The clone carrying this TCR beta chain has a handful of counts. The antigen remains undetermined. Losses at the gene ends were 1 base for V and 0 bases for J; bases not matched to a gene: 7. CDR1 is SEHNR, CDR2 FQNEAQ, per germline (reference sequence). CDR3 length: 17 amino acids. Each diagnosis was grounded in clinical symptoms, serum thyroxine and TRAb, thyroid ultrasound, and orbital computed tomography. Cells are PBMCs isolated from about 10 ml of fresh blood. This entry is derived from a study of T cells in Graves' hyperthyroidism and ophthalmopathy. The overall study: Sampling of peripheral blood happened at initial diagnosis, prior to any treatment.

Researchers amplified the TCR beta CDR3 regions from RNA transcripts. The HTBI primer set was used in a first-round RT-PCR of the TCR CDR3. TCRdb called the multiplex PCR reads again in MiXCR, with one record for every CDR3 protein. The sample shows some 580,000 distinct CDR3 sequences, approximately 15% of them seen only once. Overall study findings and caveats: Most clonotypes that expanded in the thyroid above 0.001 also showed up in blood.

The rearrangement links TRBV7-9 to TRBJ1-1; 8 nucleotides align to TRBD1. The receptor comes from a woman aged 35 to 49 with Graves' ophthalmopathy. The specimen sequenced was blood. As DNA, the CDR3 is TGTGCCAGCAGCTTAGTGGGGACAGGCATCATGAACACTGAAGCTTTCTTT. Translating gives CASSLVGTGIMNTEAFF. The variable domain in full, with the rest retrieved from reference TRBV7-9 and TRBJ1-1, is DTGVSQNPRHKITKRGQNVTFRCDPISEHNRLYWYRQTLGQGPEFLTYFQNEAQLEKSRLLSDRFSAERPKGSFSTLEIQRTEQGDSAMYLCASSLVGTGIMNTEAFFGQGTRLTVV.